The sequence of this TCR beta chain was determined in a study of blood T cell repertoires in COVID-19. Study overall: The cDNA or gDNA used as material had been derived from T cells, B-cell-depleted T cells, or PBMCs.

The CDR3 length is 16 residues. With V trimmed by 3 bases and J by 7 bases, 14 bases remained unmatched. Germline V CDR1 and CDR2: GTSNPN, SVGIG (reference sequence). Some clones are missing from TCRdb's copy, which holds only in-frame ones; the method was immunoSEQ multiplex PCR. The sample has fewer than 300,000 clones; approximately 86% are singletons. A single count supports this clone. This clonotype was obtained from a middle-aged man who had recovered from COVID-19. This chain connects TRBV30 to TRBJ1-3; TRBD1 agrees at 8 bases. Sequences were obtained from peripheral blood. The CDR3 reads CAWSSPWTGRFNTIYF. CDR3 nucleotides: TGTGCCTGGAGCTCTCCTTGGACAGGGAGATTTAACACCATATATTTT.